This note documents a single TCR beta chain sequence. What it recognizes is unknown. Just one base apart from a much larger clone, this may be a read error. TCRdb redid the calling of the 5' RACE reads with MiXCR, one entry per CDR3 protein. The repertoire has 20,000 to 25,000 distinct CDR3 sequences, 8.8% of them found once; the top ten carry just under 8%. CDR1 and CDR2 (germline): MNHEY, SMNVEV (reference sequence). Trimming cost V 2 bases and J 7 bases, with 14 bases left between them. The CDR3 spans 15 residues. The data derive from a study of spatial heterogeneity in lung cancer. Described time point: sample taken at primary tumor resection. Notes on the study in general: Tumor mutation counts were tracked by expanded intratumoral alpha and beta TCR counts.

The gene calls are TRBV27 and TRBJ2-2, with D perhaps matching TRBD1 (5 bases). The clonotype comes from a male donor with early-stage non-small cell lung cancer. The starting material was lung tumor tissue, obtained at surgery. Here the CDR3 reads CASSLPGAGRGELFF. The CDR3 bases are TGTGCCAGCAGTTTACCCGGTGCAGGGCGCGGGGAGCTGTTTTTT.